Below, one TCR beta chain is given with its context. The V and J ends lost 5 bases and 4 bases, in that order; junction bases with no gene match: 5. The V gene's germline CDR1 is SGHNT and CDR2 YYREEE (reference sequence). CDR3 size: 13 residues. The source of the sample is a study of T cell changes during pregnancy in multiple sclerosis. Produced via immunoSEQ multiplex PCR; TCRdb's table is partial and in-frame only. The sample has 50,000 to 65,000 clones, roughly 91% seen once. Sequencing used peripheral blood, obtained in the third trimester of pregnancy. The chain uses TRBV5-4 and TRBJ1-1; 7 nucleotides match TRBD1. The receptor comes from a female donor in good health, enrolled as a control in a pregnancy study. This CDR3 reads CASRTGVGTEAFF. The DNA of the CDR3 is TGTGCCAGCAGAACAGGGGTGGGCACTGAAGCTTTCTTT.